Following are 23 T cell receptor beta chains from one sample sequenced in a study of PD-1 blockade in classical Hodgkin lymphoma. All trial patients relapsed after autologous stem cell transplantation. Some clones are missing from TCRdb's copy, which holds only in-frame ones; the method was immunoSEQ multiplex PCR. The sample includes tens of thousands of clones, 88% seen only once; the top ten take about 8.9%. The specimen comprised peripheral blood mononuclear cells (PBMCs), sampled at baseline. The origin of the receptors is a human donor with classical Hodgkin lymphoma.

The chain has TRBV28 and TRBJ2-5; D unresolved. V was cut by 6 bases and J by 5 bases, with 16 bases left in between. CDR3 size: 14 residues. Germline CDR1 and CDR2: MDHEN and SYDVKM. CDR3 nucleotides: TGTGCCAGCAGGCCACGGAGCAGGTTGGAGACCCAGTACTTC. Amino acid sequence: CASRPRSRLETQYF.

The rearrangement uses TRBV28 and TRBJ2-1; 13 nucleotides agree with TRBD2. J lost 5 bases, V lost 4 bases, and 8 bases had no gene match. CDR1 is MDHEN, CDR2 SYDVKM, per germline. The CDR3 is 17 residues long. CDR3 nucleotides: TGTGCCAGCAGTTCCGGGACTAGCGGGATCTCGCACAATGAGCAGTTCTTC. It is translated as CASSSGTSGISHNEQFF.

The gene calls are TRBV2 and TRBJ2-5; TRBD2 is a possible D gene (6 bases). Trimming left V 3 bases short and J 2 bases short, with 22 bases between. Germline V CDR1 and CDR2: SNHLY, FYNNEI. The CDR3 length is 18 residues. CDR3: CASSDGTHRVGRQETQYF. The CDR3 region has the DNA TGTGCCAGCAGTGATGGGACTCATAGAGTGGGTAGACAAGAGACCCAGTACTTC.

The V gene is TRBV5-1, the J gene TRBJ2-3, with no clear D. The CDR3 consists of 13 residues. V lost 4 bases to trimming and J lost 2 bases, with 8 bases between them. CDR1 is SGHRS and CDR2 is YFSETQ in the germline V gene. CDR3 coding DNA: TGCGCCAGCAGCGACCGGGCCACAGATACGCAGTATTTT. Its protein is CASSDRATDTQYF. Combining the CDR3 with reference TRBV5-1 and TRBJ2-3 gives the whole variable domain KAGVTQTPRYLIKTRGQQVTLSCSPISGHRSVSWYQQTPGQGLQFLFEYFSETQRNKGNFPGRFSGRQFSNSRSEMNVSTLELGDSALYLCASSDRATDTQYFGPGTRLTVL.

V is TRBV4-2 and J is TRBJ2-7; weak D call: TRBD2 (6 bases). Trimming removed 0 bases at V and 6 bases at J, with 12 bases between. CDR3 length: 14 amino acids. Looked up from germline, CDR1 is LGHNA and CDR2 is YNFKEQ. CDR3 amino acids: CASSQEGGGVEQYF. The DNA for the CDR3 is TGTGCCAGCAGCCAAGAAGGCGGCGGGGTCGAGCAGTACTTC.

By frequency in the sample, this clone is medium-sized. V and J are TRBV7-9 and TRBJ2-3; a possible D gene is TRBD1 (5 bases). V lost 5 bases and J lost 1, with 13 bases in between. Germline V CDR1 and CDR2: SEHNR, FQNEAQ (reference sequence). This CDR3 spans 15 amino acids. CDR3 nucleotide sequence: TGTGCCAGCAGCCAGATCGACAGACGCACAGATACGCAGTATTTT. This codes for CASSQIDRRTDTQYF.

The genes are TRBV29-1 and TRBJ1-4; D may be TRBD1 (6 bases). The length of the CDR3 is 13 residues. Germline-derived CDR1 and CDR2 are SQVTM and ANQGSEA. V was clipped by 6 bases and J by 4 bases, with 12 bases between them. CDR3 loop: CSVRQDGNEKLFF. The DNA for the CDR3 is TGCAGCGTCCGACAGGATGGTAATGAAAAACTGTTTTTT.

This sequence joins TRBV6-1 and TRBJ2-3; TRBD2 matches at 7 bases. After removal of 2 bases from V and 0 bases from J, the junction contained 5 bases not matched to a gene. CDR1 is MNHNS and CDR2 is SASEGT in the germline V gene. This CDR3 is built from 16 residues. DNA of the CDR3: TGTGCCAGCAGTGAACGACTAGCAGTGAGCACAGATACGCAGTATTTT. Translating it yields CASSERLAVSTDTQYF.

The rearrangement links TRBV20-1 to TRBJ2-5; D possibly corresponds to TRBD1 (5 bases). In germline, CDR1 is DFQATT, CDR2 SNEGSKA (reference sequence). The CDR3 extends over 10 amino acids. V was shortened by 6 bases and J by 5 bases, with 7 bases between the two germline ends. The DNA for the CDR3 is TGCAGTGCGGGGCGGGAGACCCAGTACTTC. As protein: CSAGRETQYF.

V and J are TRBV11-2 and TRBJ2-1, with D unclear. Trimming shortened V by 5 bases and J by 4 bases, and 15 bases separated the two germline ends. From germline, CDR1 is SGHAT and CDR2 FQNNGV. The length of the CDR3 is 15 residues. DNA of the CDR3: TGTGCCAGCAGCCTAACATTAGAAGCTTACAATGAGCAGTTCTTC. This codes for CASSLTLEAYNEQFF.

The chain is built from TRBV6-1 and TRBJ2-7; TRBD2 might be the D (5 bases). The CDR3 totals 12 residues. Germline loops: CDR1 MNHNS, CDR2 SASEGT. The V and J ends lost 1 base and 8 bases respectively, with 9 bases between them. The CDR3 DNA sequence: TGTGCCAGCAGTGAAGTGTCGGGAAAGCAGTACTTC. Translation gives CASSEVSGKQYF.

The chain uses TRBV11-2 and TRBJ1-4, with D possibly matching TRBD1 (5 bases). The CDR3 spans 15 residues. Germline lookup yields CDR1 SGHAT and CDR2 FQNNGV. V gave up 2 bases and J gave up 4 bases, with 11 bases separating them. CDR3 region: CASSLRFRVNEKLFF. The CDR3 DNA is TGTGCCAGCAGCTTAAGGTTCAGGGTTAATGAAAAACTGTTTTTT.

The chain carries TRBV5-1 and TRBJ2-7; 7 positions agree with TRBD1. The V gene end was trimmed by 2 bases and the J gene end by 7 bases; junction bases not matched to a gene: 9. The CDR3 covers 14 residues. Germline V gene data show CDR1 as SGHRS and CDR2 as YFSETQ. The CDR3 here is CASSFGQGVNEQYF. The DNA for the CDR3 is TGCGCCAGCAGCTTCGGGCAGGGGGTGAATGAGCAGTACTTC.

The chain has TRBV11-2 and TRBJ1-5; TRBD1 is a possible D gene (5 bases). This CDR3 is built from 13 residues. Trimming took off 2 bases at V and 5 bases at J, with 7 bases between the two ends. CDR1 SGHAT and CDR2 FQNNGV come from the germline V gene. This CDR3 is CASSLLGDQPQHF. The CDR3 nucleotides are TGTGCCAGCAGCTTATTAGGGGATCAGCCCCAGCATTTT.

The V call is TRBV28, the J call TRBJ1-6; D uncertain. This CDR3 is built from 17 residues. Trimming took off 6 bases at V and 4 bases at J, with 19 bases between the two ends. Germline V gene sequence: CDR1 MDHEN, CDR2 SYDVKM. The CDR3 protein is CASSPRTWTAYNSPLHF. The CDR3, as DNA: TGTGCCAGCAGCCCAAGGACCTGGACGGCGTATAATTCACCCCTCCACTTT.

This chain uses TRBV5-4 with TRBJ2-1; no firm D call. This CDR3 comprises 15 residues. Between the trimmed V and J ends, which lost 0 bases and 3 bases, there was a span of 10 bases. Germline CDR1 is SGHNT and CDR2 is YYREEE (reference sequence). The CDR3 DNA reads as TGTGCCAGCAGCTTGGCCGGCTGGCGCTACAATGAGCAGTTCTTC. It yields the protein CASSLAGWRYNEQFF.

This sequence joins TRBV7-3 and TRBJ2-7; 10 bases fit TRBD1. Looked up from germline, CDR1 is SGHTA and CDR2 is FQGTGA. The CDR3 is 17 amino acids. J was trimmed by 3 bases and V by 5 bases; bases with no gene match: 13. The DNA for the CDR3 is TGTGCCAGCAGCCTCCGGGACAGGGGAGGTTTAGGCTACGAGCAGTACTTC. Translating gives CASSLRDRGGLGYEQYF.

The chain has TRBV7-9 and TRBJ1-2; D unresolved. This CDR3 region has 13 residues. The germline V gene has CDR1 SEHNR and CDR2 FQNEAQ (reference sequence). The V end lost 3 bases, the J end lost 8 bases, and 13 bases lay between the germline ends. DNA for the CDR3: TGTGCCAGCAGCTTCTACAGCACGGACGGCTACACCTTC. It yields the protein CASSFYSTDGYTF.

V and J are TRBV5-1 and TRBJ1-5; D is uncertain. Trimming took off 0 bases at V and 7 bases at J, with 11 bases between the two ends. Germline lookup yields CDR1 SGHRS and CDR2 YFSETQ. The CDR3 runs 14 residues. The CDR3, as DNA: TGCGCCAGCAGCTTGGGCGGGGTCGGGCAGCCCCAGCATTTT. Residues: CASSLGGVGQPQHF.

The rearrangement links TRBV18 to TRBJ2-7, with TRBD1 identical over 11 bases. V shed 3 bases, J shed 6 bases, and the junction held 1 base outside the gene matches. This CDR3 is 13 amino acids long. Germline V gene data show CDR1 as KGHSH and CDR2 as LQKENI. This CDR3 reads CASSPGTGGEQYF. CDR3 in DNA: TGTGCCAGCTCACCCGGGACAGGGGGCGAGCAGTACTTC.

V usage is TRBV28 and J usage is TRBJ2-7; 8 bases are a match to TRBD2. This CDR3 is built from 15 residues. The ends lost 7 bases at V and 2 bases at J; junction bases unmatched: 10. CDR1 and CDR2 from the germline V gene are MDHEN and SYDVKM. This CDR3 is CASTWERGPTYEQYF. The CDR3 nucleotides are TGTGCCAGCACCTGGGAGCGGGGGCCTACCTACGAGCAGTACTTC. Based on the CDR3 plus reference TRBV28 and TRBJ2-7, the full variable domain is DVKVTQSSRYLVKRTGEKVFLECVQDMDHENMFWYRQDPGLGLRLIYFSYDVKMKEKGDIPEGYSVSREKKERFSLILESASTNQTSMYLCASTWERGPTYEQYFGPGTRLTVT.

The V gene is TRBV5-1, the J gene TRBJ2-1, with TRBD2 identical over 12 bases. The V and J ends lost 4 bases and 4 bases, in that order; junction bases with no gene match: 3. This CDR3 region has 15 residues. CDR1 is SGHRS, CDR2 YFSETQ, per germline. The CDR3 loop reads CASSIGLAGYNEQFF. CDR3 nucleotides: TGCGCCAGCAGCATCGGACTAGCGGGGTACAATGAGCAGTTCTTC. Filled out from reference TRBV5-1 and TRBJ2-1, the complete variable domain reads KAGVTQTPRYLIKTRGQQVTLSCSPISGHRSVSWYQQTPGQGLQFLFEYFSETQRNKGNFPGRFSGRQFSNSRSEMNVSTLELGDSALYLCASSIGLAGYNEQFFGPGTRLTVL.

A remark on this clone: Relative to the germline gene, one junction end is altered; a read error may explain this. CDR3 DNA sequence: TGTGCCACCAGCAGAGAACGGCCTGGGGATCTAGCCGAAAACATTCAGTACTTC. Translating gives CATSRERPGDLAENIQYF. V is TRBV15 and J is TRBJ2-4, with D possibly being TRBD2 (5 bases). The CDR3 has 18 residues. From germline, CDR1 is LNHNV and CDR2 YYDKDF (reference sequence).